This TCR beta chain was captured by sequencing in a study of siplizumab effects on memory and regulatory T cells. The repertoire was sequenced with immunoSEQ multiplex PCR; TCRdb's copy has only in-frame clones and lacks some. Of around 110,000 clones listed, roughly 94% are singletons. Trimming stripped 6 bases from V and 4 bases from J, with 21 bases between. Germline V gives CDR1 LGHNT, CDR2 FRNRAP. The CDR3 has 16 amino acids. Sequenced: non-Treg CD4+ T cells sorted from blood. The rearrangement uses TRBV12-5 and TRBJ2-5; no definite D call. This clonotype originated in a human donor in good health. Written as DNA, the CDR3 is TGTGCTAGTGGCACGACAACGGCCCACTCCGGAGAGACCCAGTACTTC. It specifies CASGTTTAHSGETQYF.